This T cell receptor (beta chain) appears in the sequencing data of a study of blood T cell repertoires in COVID-19. As for the study in general: T cells, B-cell-depleted T cells, or PBMCs provided the cDNA or gDNA that served as material.

The V and J ends lost 6 bases and 8 bases, in that order; junction bases with no gene match: 12. This CDR3 contains 15 residues. Germline CDR1 is MNHEY and CDR2 is SMNVEV (reference sequence). Methods used by the authors: Researchers report that nucleated cell counts were estimated from reference gene primer amplification. Measured with immunoSEQ multiplex PCR; TCRdb has only the in-frame clones, and not every one. That table gives V, J and clone size, and the DNA gave D and trimming. Among a few hundred thousand clones listed, around nine tenths were seen once. Seattle researchers signed up patients amid active infection and tracked them longitudinally.

The sample taken for sequencing was peripheral blood. V gene TRBV27 combines with J gene TRBJ1-4; 7 bases are a match to TRBD1. This sequence was found in a woman aged 70 to 79 with COVID-19, enrolled during active disease. CDR3 DNA: TGTGCCAGCAGCTCCGCCTGGGGACAGCCCGAAAAACTGTTTTTT. The encoded protein is CASSSAWGQPEKLFF.